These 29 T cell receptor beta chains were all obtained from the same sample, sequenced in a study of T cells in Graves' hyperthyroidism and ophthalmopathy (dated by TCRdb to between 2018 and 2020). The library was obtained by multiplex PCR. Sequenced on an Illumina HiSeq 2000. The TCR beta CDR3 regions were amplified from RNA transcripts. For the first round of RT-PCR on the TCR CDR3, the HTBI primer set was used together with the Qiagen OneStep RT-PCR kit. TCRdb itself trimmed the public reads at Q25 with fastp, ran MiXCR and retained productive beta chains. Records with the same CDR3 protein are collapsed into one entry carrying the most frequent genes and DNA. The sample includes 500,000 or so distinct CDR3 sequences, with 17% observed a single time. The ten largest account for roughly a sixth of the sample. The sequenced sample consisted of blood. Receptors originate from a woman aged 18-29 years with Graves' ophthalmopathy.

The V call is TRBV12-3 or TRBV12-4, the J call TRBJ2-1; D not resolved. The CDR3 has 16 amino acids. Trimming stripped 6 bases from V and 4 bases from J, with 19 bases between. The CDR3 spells CASSRRELGLYNEQFF. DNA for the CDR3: TGTGCCAGCAGCCGTCGCGAATTGGGGTTGTACAATGAGCAGTTCTTC.

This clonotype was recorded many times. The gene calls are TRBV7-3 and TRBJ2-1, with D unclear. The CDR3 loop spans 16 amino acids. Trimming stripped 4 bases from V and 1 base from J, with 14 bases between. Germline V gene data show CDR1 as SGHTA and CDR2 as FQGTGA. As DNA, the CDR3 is TGTGCCAGCAGCTCAGGTTTTCAGGTTTCCTACAATGAGCAGTTCTTC. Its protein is CASSSGFQVSYNEQFF.

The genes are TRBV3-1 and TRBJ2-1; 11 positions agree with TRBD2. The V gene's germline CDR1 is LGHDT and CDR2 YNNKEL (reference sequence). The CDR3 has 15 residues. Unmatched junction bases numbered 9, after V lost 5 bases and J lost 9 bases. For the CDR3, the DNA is TGTGCCAGCAGCAAGGATAGCGGGAGGGCCGGTGAGCAGTTCTTC. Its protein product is CASSKDSGRAGEQFF.

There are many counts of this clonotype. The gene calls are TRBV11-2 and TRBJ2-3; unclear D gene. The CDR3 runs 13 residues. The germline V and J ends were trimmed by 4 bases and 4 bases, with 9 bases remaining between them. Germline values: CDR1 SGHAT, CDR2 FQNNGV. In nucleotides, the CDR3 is TGTGCCAGCAGCTCGGAATCATCAGATACGCAGTATTTT. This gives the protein CASSSESSDTQYF.

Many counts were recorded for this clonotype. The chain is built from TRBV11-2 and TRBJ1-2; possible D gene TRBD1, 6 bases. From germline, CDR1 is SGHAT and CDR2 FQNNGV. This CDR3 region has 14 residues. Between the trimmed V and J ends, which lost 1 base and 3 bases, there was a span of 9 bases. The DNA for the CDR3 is TGTGCCAGCAGCTTAGTTGCAGGGGACTATGGCTACACCTTC. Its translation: CASSLVAGDYGYTF. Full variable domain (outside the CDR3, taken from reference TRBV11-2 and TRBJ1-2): EAGVAQSPRYKIIEKRQSVAFWCNPISGHATLYWYQQILGQGPKLLIQFQNNGVVDDSQLPKDRFSAERLKGVDSTLKIQPAKLEDSAVYLCASSLVAGDYGYTFGSGTRLTVV.

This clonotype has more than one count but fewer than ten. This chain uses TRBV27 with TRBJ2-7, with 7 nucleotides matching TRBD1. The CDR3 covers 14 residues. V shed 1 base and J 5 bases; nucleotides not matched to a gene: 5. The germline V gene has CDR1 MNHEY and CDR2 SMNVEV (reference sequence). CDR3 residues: CASSLYRGQDEQYF. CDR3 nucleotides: TGTGCCAGCAGTTTATACAGGGGTCAGGACGAGCAGTACTTC.

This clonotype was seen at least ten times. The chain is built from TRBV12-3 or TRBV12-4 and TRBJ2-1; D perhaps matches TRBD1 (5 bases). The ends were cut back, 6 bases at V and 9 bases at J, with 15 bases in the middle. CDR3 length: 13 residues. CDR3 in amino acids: CASRANQGTEQFF. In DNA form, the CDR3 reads TGTGCCAGCAGAGCCAACCAGGGAACTGAGCAGTTCTTC.

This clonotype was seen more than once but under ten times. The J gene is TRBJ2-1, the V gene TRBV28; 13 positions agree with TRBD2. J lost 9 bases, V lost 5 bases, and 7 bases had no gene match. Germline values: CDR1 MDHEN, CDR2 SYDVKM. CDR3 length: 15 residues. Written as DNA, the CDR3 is TGTGCCAGCAGTACTAGCGGGAGGGTATTCAGTGAGCAGTTCTTC. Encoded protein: CASSTSGRVFSEQFF.

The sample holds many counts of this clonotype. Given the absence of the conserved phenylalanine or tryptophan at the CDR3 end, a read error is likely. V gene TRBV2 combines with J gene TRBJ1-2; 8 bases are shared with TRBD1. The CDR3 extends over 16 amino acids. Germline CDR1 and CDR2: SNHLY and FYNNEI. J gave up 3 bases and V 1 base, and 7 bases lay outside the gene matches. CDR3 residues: CASSEDVAGGYYGYTL. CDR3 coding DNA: TGTGCCAGCAGTGAAGACGTGGCAGGGGGCTACTATGGCTACACCCTC.

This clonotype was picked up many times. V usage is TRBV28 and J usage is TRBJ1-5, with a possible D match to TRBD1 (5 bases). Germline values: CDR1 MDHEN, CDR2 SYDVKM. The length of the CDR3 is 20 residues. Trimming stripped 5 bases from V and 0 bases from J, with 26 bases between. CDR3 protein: CASSTTLTPGTVNSNQPQHF. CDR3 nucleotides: TGTGCCAGCAGTACAACCCTCACCCCCGGGACCGTGAATAGCAATCAGCCCCAGCATTTT. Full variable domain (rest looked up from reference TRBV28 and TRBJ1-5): DVKVTQSSRYLVKRTGEKVFLECVQDMDHENMFWYRQDPGLGLRLIYFSYDVKMKEKGDIPEGYSVSREKKERFSLILESASTNQTSMYLCASSTTLTPGTVNSNQPQHFGDGTRLSIL.

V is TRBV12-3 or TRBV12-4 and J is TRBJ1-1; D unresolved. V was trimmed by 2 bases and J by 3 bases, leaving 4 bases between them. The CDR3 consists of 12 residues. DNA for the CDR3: TGTGCCAGCAGTTTATATGACACTGAAGCTTTCTTT. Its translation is CASSLYDTEAFF.

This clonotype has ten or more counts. CDR3 DNA sequence: TGTGCCACCAGTGATTTGATGGGGAGGGAGCAGTTCTTC. Its translation is CATSDLMGREQFF. The chain carries TRBV24-1 and TRBJ2-1; weak D call: TRBD2 (6 bases). V dropped 0 bases and J dropped 10 bases, with 9 bases sitting between them. There are 13 residues in the CDR3. The germline V gene encodes CDR1 KGHDR and CDR2 SFDVKD.

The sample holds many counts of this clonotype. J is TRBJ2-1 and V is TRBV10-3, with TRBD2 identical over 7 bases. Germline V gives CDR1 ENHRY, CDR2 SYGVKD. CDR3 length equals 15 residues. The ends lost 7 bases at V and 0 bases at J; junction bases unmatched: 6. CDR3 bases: TGTGCCATCACCTCTAGCGGCAGCTCCTACAATGAGCAGTTCTTC. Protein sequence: CAITSSGSSYNEQFF.

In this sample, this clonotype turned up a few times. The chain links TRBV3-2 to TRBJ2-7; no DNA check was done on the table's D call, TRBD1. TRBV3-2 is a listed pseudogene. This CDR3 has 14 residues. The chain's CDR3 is CASSTTGEGCEQYF. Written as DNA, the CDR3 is TGTGCCAGCAGCACGACAGGCGAAGGATGCGAGCAGTACTTC.

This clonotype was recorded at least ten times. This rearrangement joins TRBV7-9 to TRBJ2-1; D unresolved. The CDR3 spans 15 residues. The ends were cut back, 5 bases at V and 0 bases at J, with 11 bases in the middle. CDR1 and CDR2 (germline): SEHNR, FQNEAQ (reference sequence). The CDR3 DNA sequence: TGTGCCAGCAGCGGAACAAGTCGCTCCTACAATGAGCAGTTCTTC. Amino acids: CASSGTSRSYNEQFF. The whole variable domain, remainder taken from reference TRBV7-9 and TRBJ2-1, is DTGVSQNPRHKITKRGQNVTFRCDPISEHNRLYWYRQTLGQGPEFLTYFQNEAQLEKSRLLSDRFSAERPKGSFSTLEIQRTEQGDSAMYLCASSGTSRSYNEQFFGPGTRLTVL.

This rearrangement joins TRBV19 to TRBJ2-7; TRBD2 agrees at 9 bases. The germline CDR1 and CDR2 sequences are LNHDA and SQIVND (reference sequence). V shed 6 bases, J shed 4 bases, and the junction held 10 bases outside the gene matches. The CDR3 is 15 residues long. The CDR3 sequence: CASSPTSGGDYEQYF. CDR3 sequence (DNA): TGTGCCAGTAGCCCGACTAGCGGAGGTGATTACGAGCAGTACTTC.

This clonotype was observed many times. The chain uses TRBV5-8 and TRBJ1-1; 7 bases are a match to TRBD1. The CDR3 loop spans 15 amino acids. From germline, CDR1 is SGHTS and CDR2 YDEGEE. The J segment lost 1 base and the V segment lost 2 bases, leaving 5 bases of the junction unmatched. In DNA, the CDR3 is TGTGCCAGCAGCTTCCTGGACAGGCCGAACACTGAAGCTTTCTTT. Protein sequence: CASSFLDRPNTEAFF. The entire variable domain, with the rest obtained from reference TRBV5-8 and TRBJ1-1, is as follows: EAGVTQSPTHLIKTRGQQATLRCSPISGHTSVYWYQQALGLGLQFLLWYDEGEERNRGNFPPRFSGRQFPNYSSELNVNALELEDSALYLCASSFLDRPNTEAFFGQGTRLTVV.

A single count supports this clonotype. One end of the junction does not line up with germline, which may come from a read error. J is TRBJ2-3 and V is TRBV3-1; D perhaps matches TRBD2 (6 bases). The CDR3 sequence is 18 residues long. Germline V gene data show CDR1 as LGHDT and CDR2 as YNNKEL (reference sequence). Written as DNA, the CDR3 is TGTGCCAGCACCCAAGGGTGGCGGACCATCACTAGCACAGATGCGCAGTATTTT. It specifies CASTQGWRTITSTDAQYF.

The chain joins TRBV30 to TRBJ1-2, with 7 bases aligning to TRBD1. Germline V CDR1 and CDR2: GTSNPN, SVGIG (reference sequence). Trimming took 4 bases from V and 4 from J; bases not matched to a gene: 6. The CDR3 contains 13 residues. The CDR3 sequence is CAWKTRDSYGYTF. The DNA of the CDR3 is TGTGCCTGGAAAACTCGGGACAGCTATGGCTACACCTTC.

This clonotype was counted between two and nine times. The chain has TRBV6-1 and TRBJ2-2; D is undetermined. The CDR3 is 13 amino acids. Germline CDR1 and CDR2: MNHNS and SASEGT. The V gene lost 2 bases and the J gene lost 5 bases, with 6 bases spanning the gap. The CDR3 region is CASSETETGELFF. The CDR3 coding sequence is TGTGCCAGCAGTGAAACGGAAACCGGGGAGCTGTTTTTT.

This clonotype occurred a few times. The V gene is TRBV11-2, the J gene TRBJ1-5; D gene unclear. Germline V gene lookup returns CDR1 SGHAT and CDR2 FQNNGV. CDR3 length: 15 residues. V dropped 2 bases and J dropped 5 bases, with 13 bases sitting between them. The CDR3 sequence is CASSLTGGRDQPQHF. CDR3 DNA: TGTGCCAGCAGCTTAACCGGAGGGAGGGATCAGCCCCAGCATTTT.

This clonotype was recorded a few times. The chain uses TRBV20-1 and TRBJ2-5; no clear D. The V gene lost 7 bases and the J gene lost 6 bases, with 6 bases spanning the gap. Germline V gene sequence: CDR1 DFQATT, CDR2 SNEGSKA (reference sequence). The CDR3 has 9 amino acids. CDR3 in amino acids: CSVGQTQYF. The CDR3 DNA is TGCAGTGTCGGACAGACCCAGTACTTC.

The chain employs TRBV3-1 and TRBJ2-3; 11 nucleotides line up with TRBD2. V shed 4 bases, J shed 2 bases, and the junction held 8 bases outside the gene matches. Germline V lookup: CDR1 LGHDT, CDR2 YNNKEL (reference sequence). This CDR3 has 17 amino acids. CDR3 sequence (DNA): TGTGCCAGCAGCCGCAAACCTAGCGGGGGGCCCACAGATACGCAGTATTTT. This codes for CASSRKPSGGPTDTQYF.

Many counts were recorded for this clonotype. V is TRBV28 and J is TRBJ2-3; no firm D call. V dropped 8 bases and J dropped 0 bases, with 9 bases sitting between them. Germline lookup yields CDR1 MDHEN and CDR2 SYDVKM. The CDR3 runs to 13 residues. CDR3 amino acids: CASLGASTDTQYF. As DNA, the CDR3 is TGTGCCAGCTTGGGTGCTAGCACAGATACGCAGTATTTT.

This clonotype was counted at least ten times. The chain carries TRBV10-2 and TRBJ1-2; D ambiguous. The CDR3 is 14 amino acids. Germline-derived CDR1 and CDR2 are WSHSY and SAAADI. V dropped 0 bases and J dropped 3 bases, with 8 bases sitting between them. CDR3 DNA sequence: TGCGCCAGCAGTGAGTCCCGGGAATACTATGGCTACACCTTC. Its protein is CASSESREYYGYTF.

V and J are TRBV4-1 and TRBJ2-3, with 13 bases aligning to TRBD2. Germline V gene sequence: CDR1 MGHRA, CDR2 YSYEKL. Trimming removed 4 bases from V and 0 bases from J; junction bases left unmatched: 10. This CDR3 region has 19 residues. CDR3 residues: CASSPSPGLAGTSTDTQYF. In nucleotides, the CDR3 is TGCGCCAGCAGCCCGTCCCCGGGACTAGCGGGAACTAGCACAGATACGCAGTATTTT.

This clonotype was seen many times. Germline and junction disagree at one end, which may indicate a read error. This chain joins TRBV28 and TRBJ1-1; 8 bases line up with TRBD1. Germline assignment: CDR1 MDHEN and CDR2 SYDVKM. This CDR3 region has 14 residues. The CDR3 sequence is CASREPRGLTEVFF. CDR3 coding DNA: TGTGCCAGCAGAGAACCCAGGGGGCTCACTGAAGTTTTCTTT. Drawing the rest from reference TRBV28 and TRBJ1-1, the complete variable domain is DVKVTQSSRYLVKRTGEKVFLECVQDMDHENMFWYRQDPGLGLRLIYFSYDVKMKEKGDIPEGYSVSREKKERFSLILESASTNQTSMYLCASREPRGLTEVFFGQGTRLTVV.

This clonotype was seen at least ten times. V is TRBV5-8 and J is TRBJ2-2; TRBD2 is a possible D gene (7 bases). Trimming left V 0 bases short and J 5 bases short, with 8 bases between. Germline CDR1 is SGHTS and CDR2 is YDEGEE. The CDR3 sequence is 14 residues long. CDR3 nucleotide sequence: TGTGCCAGCAGCTTGGAGGGGGGGACCGGGGAGCTGTTTTTT. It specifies CASSLEGGTGELFF. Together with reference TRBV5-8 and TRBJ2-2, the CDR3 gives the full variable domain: EAGVTQSPTHLIKTRGQQATLRCSPISGHTSVYWYQQALGLGLQFLLWYDEGEERNRGNFPPRFSGRQFPNYSSELNVNALELEDSALYLCASSLEGGTGELFFGEGSRLTVL.

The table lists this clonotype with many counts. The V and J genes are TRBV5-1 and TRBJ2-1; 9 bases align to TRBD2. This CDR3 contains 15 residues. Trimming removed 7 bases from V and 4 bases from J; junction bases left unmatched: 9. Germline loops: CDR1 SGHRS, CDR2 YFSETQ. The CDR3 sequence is CASSGAGGQYNEQFF. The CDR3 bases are TGCGCCAGCTCCGGAGCGGGGGGCCAATACAATGAGCAGTTCTTC.